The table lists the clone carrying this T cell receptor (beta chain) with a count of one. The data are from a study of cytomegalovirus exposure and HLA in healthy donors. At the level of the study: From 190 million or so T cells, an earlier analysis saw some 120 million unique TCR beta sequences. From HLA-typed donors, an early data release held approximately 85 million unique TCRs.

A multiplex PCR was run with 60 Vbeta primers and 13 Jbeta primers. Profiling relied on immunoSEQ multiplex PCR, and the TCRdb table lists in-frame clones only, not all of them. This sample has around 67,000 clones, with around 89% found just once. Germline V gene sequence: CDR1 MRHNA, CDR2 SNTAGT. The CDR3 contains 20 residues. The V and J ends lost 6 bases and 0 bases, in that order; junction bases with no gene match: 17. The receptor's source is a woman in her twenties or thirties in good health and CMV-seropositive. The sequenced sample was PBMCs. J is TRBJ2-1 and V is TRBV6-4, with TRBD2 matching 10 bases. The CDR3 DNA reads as TGTGCCAGCAGGGAACCTACCGGGACTAGCGTCAAGAGCTCCTACAATGAGCAGTTCTTC. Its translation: CASREPTGTSVKSSYNEQFF.